Each of the 25 T cell receptor beta chains below was sequenced from the same sample in a study of cytomegalovirus exposure and HLA in healthy donors. PCR was performed using 60 Vbeta and 13 Jbeta primers. This table comes from immunoSEQ multiplex PCR, and its TCRdb copy is limited to in-frame clones, with some not included. The sample holds approximately 150,000 clones, roughly 80% seen once. Sequencing used PBMCs. The source is a woman between 40 and 50 years old in good health and CMV-seropositive.

The chain couples TRBV28 to TRBJ1-6; D perhaps matches TRBD1 (6 bases). V was trimmed by 6 bases and J by 2 bases, leaving 14 bases between them. The CDR3 consists of 16 residues. Germline loops: CDR1 MDHEN, CDR2 SYDVKM. The DNA of the CDR3 is TGTGCCAGCAGACTACCGCAGGGGACCTATAATTCACCCCTCCACTTT. Translated, it gives CASRLPQGTYNSPLHF.

This chain connects TRBV18 to TRBJ2-5; 8 bases line up with TRBD2. This CDR3 has 14 amino acids. V lost 3 bases and J lost 2; bases outside the gene matches: 2. Germline-derived CDR1 and CDR2 are KGHSH and LQKENI. In DNA, the CDR3 is TGTGCCAGCTCACCGGGCGGGAGGCAAGAGACCCAGTACTTC. This encodes CASSPGGRQETQYF.

The chain recombines TRBV4-3 with TRBJ2-3; a possible D gene is TRBD2 (6 bases). This CDR3 spans 15 amino acids. Looked up from germline, CDR1 is LGHNA and CDR2 is YSLEER. Trimming removed 2 bases at V and 1 base at J, with 10 bases between. The CDR3 sequence: CASSQLGGGTDTQYF. In DNA, the CDR3 is TGCGCCAGCAGCCAACTGGGCGGGGGCACAGATACGCAGTATTTT.

The J gene is TRBJ2-6, the V gene TRBV28; 7 bases fit TRBD1. J was trimmed by 2 bases and V by 9 bases; bases with no gene match: 4. Germline V lookup: CDR1 MDHEN, CDR2 SYDVKM. This CDR3 comprises 14 residues. In nucleotides, the CDR3 is TGTGCCAGTCACCAGGGGGCTGGGGCCAACGTCCTGACTTTC. It translates to CASHQGAGANVLTF.

V and J are TRBV18 and TRBJ2-7, with 11 bases matching TRBD1. The trim removed 6 bases at V and 3 bases at J, leaving 7 bases unmatched. The CDR3 is 15 amino acids. CDR1 and CDR2 from the germline V gene are KGHSH and LQKENI. The CDR3 spells CASSPMGQGGYEQYF. Here the CDR3 DNA reads TGTGCCAGCTCCCCGATGGGACAGGGGGGCTACGAGCAGTACTTC.

V usage is TRBV5-1 and J usage is TRBJ2-2, with TRBD1 identical over 10 bases. Germline trimming cut 1 base from V and 7 bases from J; bases unmatched to any gene: 10. The germline V gene encodes CDR1 SGHRS and CDR2 YFSETQ. The CDR3 totals 17 residues. Here the CDR3 DNA reads TGCGCCAGCAGCTTGACCGGACAGGGGGGAATTGACGGGGAGCTGTTTTTT. Translation gives CASSLTGQGGIDGELFF.

The chain uses TRBV5-4 and TRBJ2-3; D possibly corresponds to TRBD2 (5 bases). With 4 bases removed from V and 3 bases from J, the gap between germline ends came to 12 bases. Per the germline V gene, CDR1 is SGHNT and CDR2 is YYREEE (reference sequence). The CDR3 consists of 14 residues. For the CDR3, the DNA is TGTGCCAGCAGCGGGTGGCGGGCGACAGATACGCAGTATTTT. Residues: CASSGWRATDTQYF. The full variable domain, its missing parts supplied by reference TRBV5-4 and TRBJ2-3, is ETGVTQSPTHLIKTRGQQVTLRCSSQSGHNTVSWYQQALGQGPQFIFQYYREEENGRGNFPPRFSGLQFPNYSSELNVNALELDDSALYLCASSGWRATDTQYFGPGTRLTVL.

The chain joins TRBV6-6 to TRBJ2-1, with D tentatively TRBD1 (5 bases). CDR3 length equals 14 residues. Germline loops: CDR1 MNHNY, CDR2 SVGAGI (reference sequence). V was cut by 5 bases and J by 2 bases, with 10 bases left in between. CDR3 amino acids: CASSGRTTYNEQFF. CDR3 in DNA: TGTGCCAGCAGTGGGCGGACAACCTACAATGAGCAGTTCTTC.

The V gene is TRBV5-1, the J gene TRBJ2-2; D is unclear. Germline V gene sequence: CDR1 SGHRS, CDR2 YFSETQ. This CDR3 has 15 amino acids. V was shortened by 4 bases and J by 4 bases, with 14 bases between the two germline ends. Here the CDR3 DNA reads TGCGCCAGCAGCCCAACCCCATCGGGCACCGGGGAGCTGTTTTTT. Protein: CASSPTPSGTGELFF.

This chain uses TRBV7-2 with TRBJ2-3, with D maybe TRBD1 (6 bases). The V gene's germline CDR1 is SGHTA and CDR2 FQGNSA. This CDR3 comprises 14 residues. Trimming removed 4 bases at V and 2 bases at J, with 10 bases between. The CDR3: CASSSWTDTDTQYF. As DNA, the CDR3 is TGTGCCAGCAGCTCTTGGACAGACACAGATACGCAGTATTTT.

This clone was recorded a few times. V gene TRBV5-1 combines with J gene TRBJ1-1; 11 bases match TRBD1. Germline trimming cut 3 bases from V and 11 bases from J; bases unmatched to any gene: 12. The CDR3 has 15 amino acids. CDR1 is SGHRS, CDR2 YFSETQ, per germline. The CDR3 sequence: CASSSRTGGSQEAFF. Written as DNA, the CDR3 is TGCGCCAGCAGCTCCCGGACAGGGGGCTCTCAGGAGGCTTTCTTT.

The V and J genes are TRBV6-4 and TRBJ1-2; D not resolved. The CDR3 extends over 12 amino acids. V was cut by 2 bases and J by 4 bases, with 5 bases left in between. Germline V gene sequence: CDR1 MRHNA, CDR2 SNTAGT. In DNA form, the CDR3 reads TGTGCCAGCAGTGACGGCACCTATGGCTACACCTTC. The encoded protein is CASSDGTYGYTF.

This sequence joins TRBV5-4 and TRBJ2-7, with 9 bases matching TRBD1. Germline V lookup: CDR1 SGHNT, CDR2 YYREEE (reference sequence). This CDR3 is 16 amino acids long. The V and J ends lost 1 base and 4 bases, in that order; junction bases with no gene match: 9. CDR3 sequence reads: CASSLKSGQGFYEQYF. CDR3 sequence (DNA): TGTGCCAGCAGCTTGAAATCCGGACAGGGGTTTTACGAGCAGTACTTC.

V gene TRBV27 combines with J gene TRBJ1-1; 8 bases map to TRBD1. Trimming removed 0 bases from V and 5 bases from J; junction bases left unmatched: 5. The CDR3 extends over 15 amino acids. The germline gives CDR1 MNHEY, CDR2 SMNVEV (reference sequence). CDR3 sequence reads: CASSLSWTGRTEAFF. CDR3 nucleotides: TGTGCCAGCAGTTTATCTTGGACAGGGAGAACTGAAGCTTTCTTT.

The chain uses TRBV9 and TRBJ1-4, with D possibly being TRBD1 (5 bases). Germline V gives CDR1 SGDLS, CDR2 YYNGEE. The CDR3 sequence is 15 residues long. Trimming removed 4 bases from V and 3 bases from J, with 13 bases in between. The CDR3 coding sequence is TGTGCCAGCAGCTTATGGGGGGAAGCTAATGAAAAACTGTTTTTT. Amino acids: CASSLWGEANEKLFF.

The chain couples TRBV10-3 to TRBJ2-3; TRBD2 matches 9 bases. The CDR3 totals 15 residues. V was clipped by 10 bases and J by 0 bases; unmatched bases: 8. Germline values: CDR1 ENHRY, CDR2 SYGVKD. CDR3 DNA: TGTGCCAGTGGAAAAGCGGGGGGAAGCACAGATACGCAGTATTTT. Its protein is CASGKAGGSTDTQYF.

This chain joins TRBV19 and TRBJ1-3; D is uncertain. From germline, CDR1 is LNHDA and CDR2 SQIVND (reference sequence). Trimming removed 7 bases at V and 4 bases at J, with 14 bases between. CDR3 length equals 14 residues. CDR3: CASNWTPMGNTIYF. The CDR3 DNA reads as TGTGCCAGTAATTGGACTCCTATGGGAAACACCATATATTTT.

The chain is built from TRBV27 and TRBJ1-5, with TRBD1 matching 11 bases. J gave up 1 base and V 5 bases, and 7 bases lay outside the gene matches. CDR3 size: 17 residues. Germline V lookup: CDR1 MNHEY, CDR2 SMNVEV (reference sequence). As DNA, the CDR3 is TGTGCCAGCAGTCTCGGACAGGGGGCGAAGAGCAATCAGCCCCAGCATTTT. This sequence encodes CASSLGQGAKSNQPQHF.

The chain uses TRBV9 and TRBJ2-1, with 13 nucleotides matching TRBD2. The V gene's germline CDR1 is SGDLS and CDR2 YYNGEE. CDR3 length: 17 amino acids. Germline trimming cut 0 bases from V and 7 bases from J; bases unmatched to any gene: 7. The CDR3 spells CASSVVPLAGGPNEQFF. The DNA for the CDR3 is TGTGCCAGCAGCGTAGTCCCACTAGCGGGAGGGCCGAATGAGCAGTTCTTC. The variable domain in full, completed from reference TRBV9 and TRBJ2-1, reads DSGVTQTPKHLITATGQRVTLRCSPRSGDLSVYWYQQSLDQGLQFLIQYYNGEERAKGNILERFSAQQFPDLHSELNLSSLELGDSALYFCASSVVPLAGGPNEQFFGPGTRLTVL.

The gene calls are TRBV11-1 and TRBJ1-2; 7 nucleotides align to TRBD1. V dropped 8 bases and J dropped 1; count of bases not matched to a gene: 7. Germline lookup yields CDR1 SGHAT and CDR2 FQDESV (reference sequence). The CDR3 extends over 14 amino acids. In nucleotides, the CDR3 is TGTGCCAGCTCTCAGACAGGGAATAACTATGGCTACACCTTC. The encoded protein is CASSQTGNNYGYTF.

This clone was counted a few times. V usage is TRBV19 and J usage is TRBJ1-1, with TRBD1 identical over 8 bases. The germline V gene has CDR1 LNHDA and CDR2 SQIVND (reference sequence). V dropped 5 bases and J dropped 6; count of bases not matched to a gene: 14. CDR3 size: 16 residues. The CDR3 protein is CASSSRTGIILAEAFF. CDR3 sequence (DNA): TGTGCCAGTAGTTCCCGGACAGGGATAATCCTCGCTGAAGCTTTCTTT.

The rearrangement joins TRBV2 to TRBJ2-5, with 9 bases aligning to TRBD2. J was trimmed by 5 bases and V by 7 bases; bases with no gene match: 8. In germline, CDR1 is SNHLY, CDR2 FYNNEI. The CDR3 covers 14 residues. CDR3 protein: CASNSGSGRETQYF. CDR3 coding DNA: TGTGCCAGCAATAGCGGGAGTGGACGGGAGACCCAGTACTTC.

The rearrangement uses TRBV6-5 and TRBJ1-1; the match to TRBD1 covers 7 bases. The CDR3 is 15 amino acids. V was pared by 6 bases and J by 3 bases, with 10 bases of the junction left unmatched. Germline lookup yields CDR1 MNHEY and CDR2 SVGAGI. Written as DNA, the CDR3 is TGTGCCAGCAGGAGAGACAGGGTTTCGGACACTGAAGCTTTCTTT. Protein product: CASRRDRVSDTEAFF.

The chain is built from TRBV7-2 and TRBJ1-4, with D hard to call. The germline V gene encodes CDR1 SGHTA and CDR2 FQGNSA. The CDR3 sequence is 14 residues long. Trimming removed 1 base at V and 4 bases at J, with 7 bases between. CDR3 sequence (DNA): TGTGCCAGCAGCTTAGGTCCCCTTAATGAAAAACTGTTTTTT. Its protein is CASSLGPLNEKLFF.

This clone was counted a few times. The rearrangement joins TRBV6-6 to TRBJ2-7; 7 bases map to TRBD2. CDR1 and CDR2 from the germline V gene are MNHNY and SVGAGI (reference sequence). The trim removed 2 bases at V and 3 bases at J, leaving 7 bases unmatched. This CDR3 has 15 residues. The CDR3 sequence is CASSYQRGQSYEQYF. The DNA of the CDR3 is TGTGCCAGCAGTTACCAGCGGGGTCAAAGCTACGAGCAGTACTTC.